The clone carrying this TCR beta chain was picked up a small number of times. The record originates from a study of blood T cells in healthy people across ages. Alongside a J-beta primer mix, a sample-barcoded 5' primer served in a second PCR lasting about 6 to 12 cycles. TCRdb reanalysed the 5' RACE reads using MiXCR and keeps one entry per CDR3 protein. The sample carries 750,000 to 1,000,000 distinct CDR3 sequences, roughly 28% recorded once. The germline CDR1 and CDR2 sequences are DFQATT and SNEGSKA (reference sequence). The CDR3 is 17 residues long. The trim removed 3 bases at V and 3 bases at J, leaving 10 bases unmatched. This sample also appeared in a second study, on T cells of mothers and their children.

V gene TRBV20-1 combines with J gene TRBJ2-3, with 12 bases aligning to TRBD2. Sequencing was performed on blood. The source of this sequence is a woman aged 35 to 49 in good health. DNA of the CDR3: TGCAGTGCTAGTCCTCGGAGACTAGCGGGGGCGACAGATACGCAGTATTTT. As protein: CSASPRRLAGATDTQYF.